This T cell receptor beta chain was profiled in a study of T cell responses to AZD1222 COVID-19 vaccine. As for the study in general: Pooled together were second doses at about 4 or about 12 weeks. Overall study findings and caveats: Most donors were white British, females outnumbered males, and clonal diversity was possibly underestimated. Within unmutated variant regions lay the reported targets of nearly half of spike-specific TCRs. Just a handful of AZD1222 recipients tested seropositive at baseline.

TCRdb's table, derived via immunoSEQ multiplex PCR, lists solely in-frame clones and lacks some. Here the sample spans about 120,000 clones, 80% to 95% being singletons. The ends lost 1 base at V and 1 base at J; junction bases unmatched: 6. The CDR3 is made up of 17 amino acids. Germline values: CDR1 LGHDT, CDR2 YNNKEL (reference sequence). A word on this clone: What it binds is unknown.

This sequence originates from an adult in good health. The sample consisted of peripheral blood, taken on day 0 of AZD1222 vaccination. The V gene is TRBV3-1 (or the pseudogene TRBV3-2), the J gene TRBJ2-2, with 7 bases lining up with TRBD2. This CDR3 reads CASSQVGSGRNTGELFF. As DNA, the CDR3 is TGTGCCAGCAGCCAAGTTGGTAGCGGGCGGAACACCGGGGAGCTGTTTTTT.